Each of the 23 T cell receptor beta chains below was sequenced from the same sample in a study of technical replicates of blood from a few donors. Sequencing used immunoSEQ multiplex PCR; TCRdb keeps in-frame clones, though not all of them. This table holds 75,000 to 95,000 clones, 95% found once. The sample taken for sequencing was T cells isolated from PBMCs. These receptors were obtained from a human donor in good health.

V gene TRBV11-2 combines with J gene TRBJ2-7; 11 bases align to TRBD2. CDR3 length: 15 residues. CDR1 SGHAT and CDR2 FQNNGV come from the germline V gene. Trimming removed 1 base from V and 1 base from J; junction bases left unmatched: 0. The CDR3 DNA sequence: TGTGCCAGCAGCTTAGTAGCGGGAGGGTCCTACGAGCAGTACTTC. The encoded protein is CASSLVAGGSYEQYF.

The chain's CDR3 is CASSRNQQGTEAFF. The DNA of the CDR3 is TGTGCCAGCAGCCGCAACCAACAGGGCACTGAAGCTTTCTTT. The V gene is TRBV9, the J gene TRBJ1-1; tentative D call: TRBD1 (6 bases). V was cut by 4 bases and J by 4 bases, with 14 bases left in between. The CDR3 extends over 14 amino acids. CDR1 SGDLS and CDR2 YYNGEE come from the germline V gene.

The chain has TRBV18 and TRBJ1-5; possible D gene TRBD1, 6 bases. CDR3 length: 16 residues. V lost 3 bases to trimming and J lost 7 bases, with 19 bases between them. Germline CDR1 reads KGHSH; CDR2 reads LQKENI. The DNA of the CDR3 is TGTGCCAGCTCACCGGAGAACAGGGTAATGATCCAGCCCCAGCATTTT. The encoded protein is CASSPENRVMIQPQHF.

The chain links TRBV28 to TRBJ1-2; 7 nucleotides agree with TRBD1. Germline V CDR1 and CDR2: MDHEN, SYDVKM. The CDR3 sequence is 16 residues long. The J segment lost 6 bases and the V segment lost 10 bases, leaving 20 bases of the junction unmatched. CDR3 region: CATNSGGVDRVDGYTF. Here the CDR3 DNA reads TGTGCCACCAACTCGGGGGGGGTCGACAGGGTGGATGGCTACACCTTC.

V is TRBV28 and J is TRBJ1-2; D not resolved. Trimming took 2 bases from V and 1 from J, leaving 8 bases between them. The germline CDR1 and CDR2 sequences are MDHEN and SYDVKM. The CDR3 length is 14 residues. The CDR3 protein is CASSLGDFNYGYTF. CDR3 coding DNA: TGTGCCAGCAGTTTAGGAGATTTTAACTATGGCTACACCTTC.

CDR3: CATSSGGTGSYEQYF. DNA for the CDR3: TGTGCCACCAGCAGCGGAGGGACAGGGTCCTACGAGCAGTACTTC. The chain combines TRBV15 with TRBJ2-7, with 9 nucleotides matching TRBD1. The V segment lost 3 bases and the J segment 1 base; nucleotides outside the gene matches: 4. Germline CDR1 reads LNHNV; CDR2 reads YYDKDF (reference sequence). This CDR3 region has 15 residues.

This chain joins TRBV27 and TRBJ1-5, with D maybe TRBD1 (5 bases). The CDR3 sequence is 15 residues long. The V gene lost 3 bases and the J gene lost 9 bases, with 18 bases spanning the gap. Germline V gene data show CDR1 as MNHEY and CDR2 as SMNVEV (reference sequence). CDR3 DNA: TGTGCCAGCAGTTTTGGGGGGTTACTGGCCGGGCCCCAGCATTTT. Translation gives CASSFGGLLAGPQHF.

The chain uses TRBV4-2 and TRBJ2-5; possible D gene TRBD1, 6 bases. Germline V gene sequence: CDR1 LGHNA, CDR2 YNFKEQ. Trimming shortened V by 4 bases and J by 2 bases, and 8 bases separated the two germline ends. This CDR3 is built from 13 residues. This CDR3 reads CASSLRGQETQYF. Here the CDR3 DNA reads TGTGCCAGCAGCCTGAGGGGGCAAGAGACCCAGTACTTC.

The V gene is TRBV5-1, the J gene TRBJ2-3; D is ambiguous. With 4 bases removed from V and 4 bases from J, the gap between germline ends came to 19 bases. The CDR3 is made up of 16 amino acids. Germline CDR1 and CDR2: SGHRS and YFSETQ. In DNA, the CDR3 is TGCGCCAGCAGCCTCATACTTGGTGTTGAGGCAGATACGCAGTATTTT. It codes for CASSLILGVEADTQYF. The variable domain in full, with the rest retrieved from reference TRBV5-1 and TRBJ2-3, is KAGVTQTPRYLIKTRGQQVTLSCSPISGHRSVSWYQQTPGQGLQFLFEYFSETQRNKGNFPGRFSGRQFSNSRSEMNVSTLELGDSALYLCASSLILGVEADTQYFGPGTRLTVL.

The rearrangement links TRBV12-1 to TRBJ1-3; TRBD1, the D gene given by the table, was not confirmed from the DNA. TRBV12-1 is termed a pseudogene. The CDR3 contains 17 residues. The CDR3, as DNA: TGTGCCAGCAGCTCAAATATGGACAGGGGGTCTGGAAACACCATATATTTT. Translation gives CASSSNMDRGSGNTIYF.

The chain has TRBV11-2 and TRBJ1-6, with TRBD1 as a possible D gene (5 bases). The CDR3 covers 13 residues. CDR1 is SGHAT, CDR2 FQNNGV, per germline. V was trimmed by 2 bases and J by 9 bases, leaving 8 bases between them. The CDR3 sequence: CASSLIRVSPLHF. The CDR3 region has the DNA TGTGCCAGCAGCTTAATCAGGGTTTCACCCCTCCACTTT.

The chain joins TRBV28 to TRBJ1-1; tentative D call: TRBD1 (6 bases). In germline, CDR1 is MDHEN, CDR2 SYDVKM. The CDR3 covers 13 residues. With 7 bases removed from V and 4 bases from J, the gap between germline ends came to 13 bases. For the CDR3, the DNA is TGTGCCAGCAAACAGGGTTTCATCACTGAAGCTTTCTTT. This encodes CASKQGFITEAFF.

The chain carries TRBV11-2 and TRBJ2-7, with a possible D match to TRBD2 (6 bases). Germline V CDR1 and CDR2: SGHAT, FQNNGV. The CDR3 is 15 residues long. Trimming took off 0 bases at V and 2 bases at J, with 11 bases between the two ends. CDR3: CASSLEGGRAYEQYF. CDR3 DNA sequence: TGTGCCAGCAGCTTAGAAGGAGGGCGGGCCTACGAGCAGTACTTC.

The chain links TRBV2 to TRBJ1-5; D ambiguous. Germline CDR1 reads SNHLY; CDR2 reads FYNNEI. V lost 5 bases to trimming and J lost 0 bases, with 11 bases between them. There are 15 residues in the CDR3. This CDR3 reads CASSSDDYSNQPQHF. CDR3 DNA: TGTGCCAGCAGTTCAGATGATTATAGCAATCAGCCCCAGCATTTT.

This chain joins TRBV11-2 and TRBJ2-1; 12 bases are a match to TRBD2. The CDR3 sequence is 16 residues long. V lost 3 bases, J lost 6 bases, and 6 bases stayed unmatched. Per the germline V gene, CDR1 is SGHAT and CDR2 is FQNNGV. CDR3: CASSLEGLAGSNEQFF. The CDR3, as DNA: TGTGCCAGCAGCTTGGAGGGACTAGCGGGTAGCAATGAGCAGTTCTTC.

In its sample, this clone was seen once. V is TRBV18 and J is TRBJ2-7; 13 bases line up with TRBD2. Germline CDR1 and CDR2: KGHSH and LQKENI. V dropped 0 bases and J dropped 3; count of bases not matched to a gene: 5. This CDR3 has 17 residues. Written as DNA, the CDR3 is TGTGCCAGCTCACCACCAGAAGGGACTAGCGGGGACTACGAGCAGTACTTC. It translates to CASSPPEGTSGDYEQYF. The full variable domain, rest sourced from reference TRBV18 and TRBJ2-7, is NAGVMQNPRHLVRRRGQEARLRCSPMKGHSHVYWYRQLPEEGLKFMVYLQKENIIDESGMPKERFSAEFPKEGPSILRIQQVVRGDSAAYFCASSPPEGTSGDYEQYFGPGTRLTVT.

This rearrangement joins TRBV2 to TRBJ2-5; perhaps TRBD1 as D (5 bases). Germline V gives CDR1 SNHLY, CDR2 FYNNEI. The V gene lost 8 bases and the J gene lost 1 base, with 17 bases spanning the gap. The CDR3 totals 15 residues. CDR3 bases: TGTGCCAGCTCTGATCAGGGTGGGGCCCAAGAGACCCAGTACTTC. It codes for CASSDQGGAQETQYF.

The rearrangement joins TRBV29-1 to TRBJ2-2; a weak D match, TRBD2 (6 bases). CDR3 length: 14 amino acids. Trimming removed 4 bases from V and 1 base from J, with 10 bases in between. CDR1 is SQVTM and CDR2 is ANQGSEA in the germline V gene. The CDR3 bases are TGCAGCGTTGCCTGGGACTTGAACACCGGGGAGCTGTTTTTT. It is translated as CSVAWDLNTGELFF.

The J gene is TRBJ1-2, the V gene TRBV4-1; unclear D gene. Germline V gene lookup returns CDR1 MGHRA and CDR2 YSYEKL. The CDR3 consists of 17 residues. V was cut by 4 bases and J by 0 bases, with 18 bases left in between. The CDR3 reads CASSPMVVSPTNYGYTF. CDR3 nucleotide sequence: TGCGCCAGCAGCCCCATGGTGGTATCCCCTACTAACTATGGCTACACCTTC.

A few counts support this clone. The CDR3 sequence is CSVSGDMYQPQHF. The CDR3 DNA sequence: TGCAGCGTTAGTGGGGACATGTATCAGCCCCAGCATTTT. The J gene is TRBJ1-5, the V gene TRBV29-1; tentative D call: TRBD1 (6 bases). The V and J ends lost 5 bases and 5 bases respectively, with 13 bases between them. The CDR3 totals 13 residues. CDR1 and CDR2 (germline): SQVTM, ANQGSEA.

The genes are TRBV19 and TRBJ1-5; TRBD1 is a possible D gene (6 bases). Germline CDR1 and CDR2: LNHDA and SQIVND (reference sequence). Trimming took off 5 bases at V and 0 bases at J, with 17 bases between the two ends. The CDR3 is 17 residues long. The CDR3 sequence: CASSQRTESYSNQPQHF. The CDR3 coding sequence is TGTGCCAGTAGTCAGAGGACAGAGTCGTATAGCAATCAGCCCCAGCATTTT.

The V call is TRBV18, the J call TRBJ1-3, with 9 nucleotides matching TRBD1. Germline V lookup: CDR1 KGHSH, CDR2 LQKENI. This CDR3 region has 18 residues. J was trimmed by 0 bases and V by 3 bases; bases with no gene match: 9. The DNA for the CDR3 is TGTGCCAGCTCACCTTCACCGGGACAGGGATACTCTGGAAACACCATATATTTT. This sequence encodes CASSPSPGQGYSGNTIYF.

The V gene is TRBV5-1, the J gene TRBJ2-3; 13 positions agree with TRBD2. The CDR3 is 16 residues long. V dropped 0 bases and J dropped 6; count of bases not matched to a gene: 4. Germline V gene lookup returns CDR1 SGHRS and CDR2 YFSETQ. CDR3 in amino acids: CASSLGTSGGADTQYF. Here the CDR3 DNA reads TGCGCCAGCAGCTTGGGTACTAGCGGGGGGGCGGATACGCAGTATTTT.